Presented here are 9 T cell receptor beta chains from one specimen sequenced in a study of blood T cell repertoires in COVID-19. Here immunoSEQ multiplex PCR was the method, and the copy in TCRdb shows in-frame clones only, minus some. The sample holds nearly 350,000 clones; approximately 84% are singletons and the top ten take roughly 1%. Sequences were obtained from PBMCs or T cells enriched from blood (not recorded which). Receptors were obtained from a woman in her twenties or thirties who had recovered from COVID-19.

This clone was seen a single time. CDR3 in DNA: TGTGCCAGCAGCTTTGAGTTGGAGGAAATACGTTTCTTC. The encoded protein is CASSFELEEIRFF. The rearrangement joins TRBV7-9 to TRBJ2-1; tentatively, D is TRBD2 (5 bases). The V gene lost 3 bases and the J gene lost 16 bases, with 19 bases spanning the gap. CDR3 length equals 13 residues. CDR1 is SEHNR and CDR2 is FQNEAQ in the germline V gene (reference sequence).

The chain employs TRBV7-2 and TRBJ1-2; TRBD1 might be the D (5 bases). CDR3 length: 13 residues. Trimming took off 1 base at V and 8 bases at J, with 11 bases between the two ends. Germline V gives CDR1 SGHTA, CDR2 FQGNSA. CDR3 loop: CASSLGQGGGYTF. CDR3 DNA: TGTGCCAGCAGCTTAGGTCAGGGTGGGGGCTACACCTTC.

This chain connects TRBV24-1 to TRBJ2-3; D ambiguous. This CDR3 comprises 11 residues. Trimming removed 4 bases at V and 9 bases at J, with 7 bases between. Germline V gene data show CDR1 as KGHDR and CDR2 as SFDVKD. The CDR3 sequence: CATSEERTQYF. As DNA, the CDR3 is TGTGCCACCAGTGAGGAGAGAACGCAGTATTTT.

The gene calls are TRBV19 and TRBJ2-1; 10 nucleotides align to TRBD1. This CDR3 is built from 16 residues. Germline-derived CDR1 and CDR2 are LNHDA and SQIVND (reference sequence). Trimming at V came to 5 bases and at J to 4 bases, leaving 8 bases not matched to a gene. The CDR3 DNA follows: TGTGCCAGTAGTCTCAATCCGGGACAGGGGTACAATGAGCAGTTCTTC. This gives the protein CASSLNPGQGYNEQFF.

This rearrangement joins TRBV13 to TRBJ2-3, with 9 nucleotides matching TRBD1. The CDR3 runs 14 residues. Germline lookup yields CDR1 PRHDT and CDR2 FYEKMQ (reference sequence). V was pared by 5 bases and J by 3 bases, with 3 bases of the junction left unmatched. The CDR3 bases are TGTGCCAGCAGCCCGACAGGGGGGACAGATACGCAGTATTTT. This gives the protein CASSPTGGTDTQYF.

The rearrangement links TRBV5-5 to TRBJ1-2, with a possible D match to TRBD1 (5 bases). The CDR3 totals 15 residues. From germline, CDR1 is SGHKS and CDR2 YYEKEE (reference sequence). Trimming left V 3 bases short and J 3 bases short, with 15 bases between. Here the CDR3 reads CASSSSPGGYYGYTF. The DNA for the CDR3 is TGTGCCAGCAGCTCCTCACCGGGGGGGTACTATGGCTACACCTTC.

Comments on this clone: One junction end disagrees with the germline gene, perhaps due to a read error. V usage is TRBV19 and J usage is TRBJ1-5, with a tentative D call TRBD1 (6 bases). The CDR3 covers 14 residues. CDR1 is LNHDA and CDR2 is SQIVND in the germline V gene (reference sequence). CDR3 in DNA: TGTGCCAGTAGTGCACAGGGTAGCGATCAGCCCCAGCATTTT. Translated: CASSAQGSDQPQHF.

This clone has only one observation. This rearrangement joins TRBV5-4 to TRBJ1-1; 9 positions match TRBD1. V shed 4 bases and J 4 bases; nucleotides not matched to a gene: 5. The CDR3 is made up of 14 amino acids. Germline V gives CDR1 SGHNT, CDR2 YYREEE (reference sequence). The DNA for the CDR3 is TGTGCCAGCAGCCTGGACAGGGGTGGCACTGAAGCTTTCTTT. This encodes CASSLDRGGTEAFF.

The CDR3 nucleotides are TGTGCCAGCAGCTTAGCGAGGAGCTCTAATGAAAAACTGTTTTTT. Translating it yields CASSLARSSNEKLFF. The chain uses TRBV7-2 and TRBJ1-4; D unresolved. Germline CDR1 SGHTA, CDR2 FQGNSA. The CDR3 is made up of 15 amino acids. V gave up 0 bases and J gave up 3 bases, with 8 bases separating them.